These 32 T cell receptor beta chains were sequenced from one sample in a study of monozygotic twins with inflammatory bowel disease. TCRdb reprocessed the 5' RACE reads and stores each CDR3 protein as one record, lacking DNA. Its clone listing holds over 350,000 distinct CDR3 sequences. Sequenced sample: blood. The receptors shown here come from a human donor with ulcerative colitis or Crohn's disease, or a healthy co-twin of an affected twin (not recorded which).

The rearrangement links TRBV29-1 to TRBJ2-7; TCRdb reports TRBD1, a call that lacks DNA to check it against. The CDR3 runs to 13 residues. Germline V gene sequence: CDR1 SQVTM, CDR2 ANQGSEA. CDR3 residues: CSGGQGSSYEQYF.

The gene calls are TRBV27 and TRBJ1-5. The CDR3 contains 15 residues. CDR1 and CDR2 from the germline V gene are MNHEY and SMNVEV (reference sequence). CDR3 region: CASQPRVDSNQPQHF.

The chain uses TRBV7-8 and TRBJ1-3. CDR1 and CDR2 (germline): SGHVS, FQNEAQ. The CDR3 runs to 17 residues. CDR3 sequence: CASSISAERGPGNTIYF. The variable domain in full, completed from reference TRBV7-8 and TRBJ1-3, reads GAGVSQSPRYKVAKRGQDVALRCDPISGHVSLFWYQQALGQGPEFLTYFQNEAQLDKSGLPSDRFFAERPEGSVSTLKIQRTQQEDSAVYLCASSISAERGPGNTIYFGEGSWLTVV.

The chain carries TRBV10-3 and TRBJ2-5; with no DNA, the TCRdb D assignment of TRBD1 cannot be verified. This CDR3 is built from 13 residues. CDR1 and CDR2 (germline): ENHRY, SYGVKD. The CDR3 sequence is CAISTGLQEIQYF.

The V call is TRBV11-1, the J call TRBJ2-7; TCRdb calls TRBD2, which cannot be checked without DNA. The CDR3 consists of 18 residues. Germline V CDR1 and CDR2: SGHAT, FQDESV (reference sequence). CDR3 protein: CASLRGSGRTSSSYEQYF.

The chain has TRBV10-3 and TRBJ2-1; TCRdb proposes TRBD1, but this gene call is untestable without DNA. Germline V gene lookup returns CDR1 ENHRY and CDR2 SYGVKD. The CDR3 runs to 12 residues. This chain's CDR3 is CAIGPGANEQFF.

V gene TRBV5-1 combines with J gene TRBJ1-1; TCRdb calls TRBD1, which cannot be checked without DNA. CDR3 length equals 17 residues. CDR1 SGHRS and CDR2 YFSETQ come from the germline V gene. CDR3 in amino acids: CASSLVGTGNRHTEAFF.

V usage is TRBV20-1 and J usage is TRBJ1-5; TCRdb selects TRBD1, and the lack of DNA leaves this call unchecked. There are 12 residues in the CDR3. CDR1 is DFQATT, CDR2 SNEGSKA, per germline (reference sequence). The chain's CDR3 is CSAREDKGPQHF.

V is TRBV12-3 or TRBV12-4 and J is TRBJ1-2; TCRdb calls TRBD1, which cannot be checked without DNA. CDR3 size: 13 residues. CDR3 sequence: CASSPQEYYGYTF.

The chain combines TRBV5-6 with TRBJ2-7; the TRBD2 assignment by TCRdb is unverifiable without DNA. The CDR3 spans 16 residues. Germline V lookup: CDR1 SGHDT, CDR2 YYEEEE. CDR3 loop: CASSSPTSGLSYEQYF.

The chain is built from TRBV5-1 and TRBJ2-5; no DNA is available, so the TRBD1 call from TCRdb remains unchecked. From germline, CDR1 is SGHRS and CDR2 YFSETQ. The CDR3 spans 15 residues. CDR3: CASSPRASVQETQYF.

The chain uses TRBV7-2 and TRBJ2-2; there is no DNA to check the TCRdb D call of TRBD2. The CDR3 totals 17 residues. CDR1 SGHTA and CDR2 FQGNSA come from the germline V gene. The CDR3 region is CASSSRRGGRNTGELFF. The variable domain in full, with the rest retrieved from reference TRBV7-2 and TRBJ2-2, is GAGVSQSPSNKVTEKGKDVELRCDPISGHTALYWYRQSLGQGLEFLIYFQGNSAPDKSGLPSDRFSAERTGGSVSTLTIQRTQQEDSAVYLCASSSRRGGRNTGELFFGEGSRLTVL.

The genes are TRBV9 and TRBJ1-2. Germline V lookup: CDR1 SGDLS, CDR2 YYNGEE. The CDR3 loop spans 16 amino acids. The CDR3 loop reads CASSVESAGSSYGYTF.

V is TRBV10-3 and J is TRBJ1-5; no DNA is available, so the TRBD1 call from TCRdb remains unchecked. CDR3 length: 16 residues. In germline, CDR1 is ENHRY, CDR2 SYGVKD. CDR3 in amino acids: CAISEGTTGVGQPQHF.

This chain's CDR3 is CASSLWPPGQVTDTQYF. This sequence joins TRBV7-9 and TRBJ2-3; TCRdb reports TRBD1, a call that lacks DNA to check it against. The CDR3 length is 17 residues. CDR1 SEHNR and CDR2 FQNEAQ come from the germline V gene (reference sequence). The full variable domain, rest sourced from reference TRBV7-9 and TRBJ2-3, is DTGVSQNPRHKITKRGQNVTFRCDPISEHNRLYWYRQTLGQGPEFLTYFQNEAQLEKSRLLSDRFSAERPKGSFSTLEIQRTEQGDSAMYLCASSLWPPGQVTDTQYFGPGTRLTVL.

The V gene is TRBV5-1, the J gene TRBJ2-4. The CDR3 has 19 amino acids. Looked up from germline, CDR1 is SGHRS and CDR2 is YFSETQ. The CDR3 here is CASSLGPGSGQMAKNIQYF.

J is TRBJ2-4 and V is TRBV12-3 or TRBV12-4. CDR3 length equals 12 residues. CDR3: CASSLQRDMQYF.

The V and J genes are TRBV6-5 and TRBJ2-7. Germline V gene lookup returns CDR1 MNHEY and CDR2 SVGAGI. The CDR3 runs to 11 residues. The chain's CDR3 is CASQGTYEQYF.

The V gene is TRBV7-9, the J gene TRBJ2-3; the D gene TCRdb calls, TRBD1, cannot be checked with no DNA. The CDR3 covers 15 residues. Per the germline V gene, CDR1 is SEHNR and CDR2 is FQNEAQ (reference sequence). Here the CDR3 reads CASSLRAGDTDTQYF.

The chain joins TRBV5-1 to TRBJ2-4; TCRdb's assignment of TRBD1 cannot be checked, as there is no DNA. The CDR3 sequence is 13 residues long. Germline lookup yields CDR1 SGHRS and CDR2 YFSETQ. CDR3 sequence: CASQRGDQNIQYF.

This sequence joins TRBV27 and TRBJ2-3; TCRdb gives TRBD1 as the D gene, but with no DNA this cannot be confirmed. Germline CDR1 is MNHEY and CDR2 is SMNVEV (reference sequence). This CDR3 region has 14 residues. The CDR3 protein is CASSFGGYTDTQYF.

V and J are TRBV18 and TRBJ2-5. The CDR3 loop spans 14 amino acids. Germline V gene data show CDR1 as KGHSH and CDR2 as LQKENI. CDR3 sequence: CASSPPEVQETQYF.

The chain uses TRBV6-5 and TRBJ2-7; TCRdb outputs TRBD2, but without DNA this stays unchecked. From germline, CDR1 is MNHEY and CDR2 SVGAGI. The CDR3 sequence is 15 residues long. This chain's CDR3 is CASSYSWGGQYEQYF.

The chain has TRBV20-1 and TRBJ2-7; the D call of TRBD1 rests on TCRdb alone, since no DNA is present to check it. Germline assignment: CDR1 DFQATT and CDR2 SNEGSKA (reference sequence). The CDR3 extends over 15 amino acids. The CDR3 sequence: CSASGGWLGASEQYF.

The chain recombines TRBV4-3 with TRBJ2-2; TCRdb lists TRBD1, though no DNA is available to test this call. The CDR3 consists of 16 residues. CDR1 and CDR2 from the germline V gene are LGHNA and YSLEER. CDR3 region: CASSQDTGWTTGELFF.

The chain has TRBV19 and TRBJ1-5; TCRdb's D call, TRBD1, is unchecked because there is no DNA. From germline, CDR1 is LNHDA and CDR2 SQIVND (reference sequence). The CDR3 length is 15 residues. CDR3 protein: CASSIGTGIVQPQHF.

The gene calls are TRBV19 and TRBJ2-1; TCRdb designates TRBD2, a call that cannot be tested without DNA. In germline, CDR1 is LNHDA, CDR2 SQIVND (reference sequence). The CDR3 has 14 residues. CDR3 protein: CASSITSVYNEQFF. Combining the CDR3 with reference TRBV19 and TRBJ2-1 gives the whole variable domain DGGITQSPKYLFRKEGQNVTLSCEQNLNHDAMYWYRQDPGQGLRLIYYSQIVNDFQKGDIAEGYSVSREKKESFPLTVTSAQKNPTAFYLCASSITSVYNEQFFGPGTRLTVL.

The J gene is TRBJ2-5, the V gene TRBV24-1; the TCRdb call, TRBD1, lacks DNA for checking. Germline CDR1 KGHDR, CDR2 SFDVKD. The CDR3 has 15 amino acids. The CDR3 is CATSDTRGRGETQYF.

The chain couples TRBV14 to TRBJ1-4. In germline, CDR1 is SGHDN, CDR2 FVKESK. This CDR3 contains 17 residues. The CDR3 sequence: CASSQVGVADRREKLFF.

This sequence joins TRBV6-5 and TRBJ1-2. Germline V gives CDR1 MNHEY, CDR2 SVGAGI. CDR3 size: 13 residues. The CDR3 loop is CASSYSRGYGYTF.

The chain is built from TRBV7-2 and TRBJ2-5; without DNA, the TCRdb call of TRBD1 cannot be checked. CDR1 is SGHTA and CDR2 is FQGNSA in the germline V gene. This CDR3 spans 15 amino acids. Here the CDR3 reads CASSLSGARGETQYF.

V is TRBV10-2 and J is TRBJ2-3; TCRdb reports TRBD2, a call that lacks DNA to check it against. CDR1 is WSHSY and CDR2 is SAAADI in the germline V gene. The CDR3 length is 16 residues. The CDR3 here is CASSENSGGFPDTQYF.